This section outlines one T cell receptor (beta chain) sequence together with its context. Its antigen remains unidentified. Trimming took 6 bases from V and 6 from J, leaving 15 bases between them. Germline-derived CDR1 and CDR2 are MDHEN and SYDVKM. CDR3 length equals 15 residues. PCR amplification relied on 60 Vbeta primers (plus 13 Jbeta primers). The repertoire was sequenced with immunoSEQ multiplex PCR; TCRdb's copy has only in-frame clones and lacks some. This table has around 170,000 clones, around three quarters appearing once. These data originate in a study of cytomegalovirus exposure and HLA in healthy donors. Turning to the study itself: There were fewer than 500 genotyped donors. Of these, roughly 84% fell in the genetic ancestry cluster associated with self-reported Caucasian donors. Study results and limitations: The study recorded 164 TCR beta chains that were cytomegalovirus-associated. Using a false discovery rate of 0.05, a later analysis showed that around 16,000 TCR beta sequences were associated with HLA alleles. Rarity held for most TCR sequences, but there were some public TCRs that occurred in many donors.

J is TRBJ1-6 and V is TRBV28; a possible D gene is TRBD1 (6 bases). The sequence derives from a woman in her twenties or thirties in good health and CMV-seronegative. Sequencing was performed on PBMCs. The CDR3 bases are TGTGCCAGCAGAGAGGCCCGGGGGGCTAATTCACCCCTCCACTTT. It translates to CASREARGANSPLHF.